The clone carrying this T cell receptor (beta chain) was observed a few times. The CDR3 runs 13 residues. V lost 4 bases and J 3 bases, leaving 9 bases between the germline ends. In germline, CDR1 is KGHSH, CDR2 LQKENI. The data were obtained in a study of blood T cell repertoires in COVID-19. Turning to the study itself: From the United States, Italy and Spain came samples of acute and convalescent COVID-19. The analysed material was cDNA or gDNA that came from T cells, B-cell-depleted T cells, or PBMCs.

Under the authors' procedure: Reference gene primer amplification gave nucleated cell count estimates. The repertoire was sequenced with immunoSEQ multiplex PCR; TCRdb's copy has only in-frame clones and lacks some. Clonal size and the V and J genes are those of that table, whereas D and trimming came from the DNA. The table lists about 150,000 clones, approximately 92% of them singletons. The specimen was peripheral blood. The TCR was taken from a woman aged 55-69 years with active COVID-19. The chain employs TRBV18 and TRBJ2-5; weak D call: TRBD2 (6 bases). The CDR3 DNA reads as TGTGCCAGCTCACGGGCGGGAAAAGAGACCCAGTACTTC. It yields the protein CASSRAGKETQYF.